The T cell receptor (beta chain) under discussion was sequenced for a study of T cell responses to AZD1222 COVID-19 vaccine. Study overall: Second doses were pooled across both intervals (about 4 or about 12 weeks).

Measured with immunoSEQ multiplex PCR; TCRdb has only the in-frame clones, and not every one. The data contain 100,000 to 150,000 clones, 88% of them singletons. This CDR3 spans 12 amino acids. V shed 3 bases, J shed 6 bases, and the junction held 1 base outside the gene matches. The TCR sequence derives from an adult in good health. This chain connects TRBV12-3 or TRBV12-4 to TRBJ2-7, with TRBD1 matching over 8 bases. The specimen comprised peripheral blood, sampled on day 0 of AZD1222 vaccination. The CDR3 sequence is CASSFGQGEQYF. In nucleotides, the CDR3 is TGTGCCAGCAGTTTCGGACAGGGCGAGCAGTACTTC.